The clone carrying this T cell receptor beta chain was seen a single time. This CDR3 contains 15 residues. Germline V gene sequence: CDR1 SGDLS, CDR2 YYNGEE. V was clipped by 4 bases and J by 4 bases, with 15 bases between them. The repertoire was sequenced with immunoSEQ multiplex PCR; TCRdb's copy has only in-frame clones and lacks some. The repertoire has approximately 120,000 clones, 86% of them found once; the top ten carry less than 15%. The sample belongs to a study of PD-1 blockade in mismatch repair-deficient tumors. This TCR derives from an adult with mismatch repair-deficient cancer. This specimen was peripheral blood, taken 44 weeks after starting pembrolizumab. The V and J genes are TRBV9 and TRBJ2-1; unclear D gene. CDR3 loop: CASSPRVLTYNEQFF. The CDR3 DNA reads TGTGCCAGCAGCCCCCGGGTCTTAACATACAATGAGCAGTTCTTC.